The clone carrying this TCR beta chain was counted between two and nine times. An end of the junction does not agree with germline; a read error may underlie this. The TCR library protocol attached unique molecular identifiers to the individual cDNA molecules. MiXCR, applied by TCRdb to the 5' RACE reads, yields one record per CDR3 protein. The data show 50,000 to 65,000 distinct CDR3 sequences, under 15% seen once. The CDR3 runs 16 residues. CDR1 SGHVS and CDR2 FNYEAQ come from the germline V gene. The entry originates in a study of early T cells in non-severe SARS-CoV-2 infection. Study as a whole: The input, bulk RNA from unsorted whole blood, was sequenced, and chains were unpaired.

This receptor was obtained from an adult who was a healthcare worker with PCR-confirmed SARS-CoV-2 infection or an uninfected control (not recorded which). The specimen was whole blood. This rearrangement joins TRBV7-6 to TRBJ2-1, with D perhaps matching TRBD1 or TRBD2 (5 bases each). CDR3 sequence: CVSSLEGKSSYNEQFF. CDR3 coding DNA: TGTGTCAGCAGCTTAGAGGGGAAGAGCTCCTACAATGAGCAGTTCTTC.